These 14 T cell receptor beta chains share one sample of origin, sequenced in a study of T-cell reconstitution after alpha-beta-depleted transplantation in children (dated by TCRdb to about 2016). The library was produced with PCR. These reads were obtained on an Illumina HiSeq 2500. TCR libraries were prepared with molecular barcoding, using unique molecular identifiers to normalize TCRbeta repertoire quantification. The public reads were run again by TCRdb, first through fastp at Q25 and then through MiXCR, and only productive beta chains were kept. Each CDR3 protein appears once, grouped with its most common genes and DNA. In this sample the table shows 150,000 to 200,000 distinct CDR3 sequences, about 14% of which occur a single time. The top ten constitute 13% of the sample. The sequenced sample was PBMCs from the stem cell graft donor, obtained from the stem cell graft. These receptors came from a human donor who donated a stem cell graft to a child with acute lymphoblastic leukemia.

This clonotype was detected many times. The chain carries TRBV4-1 and TRBJ1-4; possibly TRBD1 for D (5 bases). The CDR3 totals 16 residues. V was cut by 3 bases and J by 7 bases, with 18 bases left in between. From germline, CDR1 is MGHRA and CDR2 YSYEKL. In DNA, the CDR3 is TGCGCCAGCAGCCAGGATTTGAGGGGACCTGCTGAAAAACTGTTTTTT. Its protein product is CASSQDLRGPAEKLFF.

The chain carries TRBV4-2 and TRBJ2-7; 11 bases align to TRBD2. The V gene's germline CDR1 is LGHNA and CDR2 YNFKEQ. J gave up 3 bases and V 3 bases, and 4 bases lay outside the gene matches. CDR3 length: 15 residues. CDR3 region: CASSQAGTSGYEQYF. The CDR3 DNA sequence: TGTGCCAGCAGCCAGGCCGGGACTAGCGGCTACGAGCAGTACTTC.

The sample holds many counts of this clonotype. The chain employs TRBV7-2 and TRBJ2-1; no clear D gene. Trimming took 3 bases from V and 5 from J, leaving 8 bases between them. The CDR3 consists of 13 residues. Germline assignment: CDR1 SGHTA and CDR2 FQGNSA. The CDR3 DNA sequence: TGTGCCAGCAGCTTTGCACCGAACAATGAGCAGTTCTTC. It specifies CASSFAPNNEQFF.

This clonotype was counted a few times. The gene calls are TRBV12-3 or TRBV12-4 and TRBJ2-1, with D tentatively TRBD2 (7 bases). This CDR3 is 14 amino acids long. The ends were cut back, 0 bases at V and 8 bases at J, with 11 bases in the middle. The CDR3 sequence: CASSLARGGDEQFF. The DNA of the CDR3 is TGTGCCAGCAGTTTAGCGAGGGGGGGTGATGAGCAGTTCTTC.

This clonotype showed up many times. V gene TRBV6-5 combines with J gene TRBJ1-2, with TRBD1 as a possible D gene (5 bases). Trimming took 6 bases from V and 4 from J, leaving 15 bases between them. Per the germline V gene, CDR1 is MNHEY and CDR2 is SVGAGI. This CDR3 has 14 residues. The CDR3 loop is CASRGGLGGYGYTF. The CDR3 nucleotides are TGTGCCAGCAGGGGGGGACTCGGAGGCTATGGCTACACCTTC.

This sequence joins TRBV30 and TRBJ2-1, with 7 bases identical to TRBD2. This CDR3 has 16 residues. V lost 3 bases to trimming and J lost 0 bases; unmatched junction nucleotides: 8. Germline V CDR1 and CDR2: GTSNPN, SVGIG (reference sequence). CDR3 coding DNA: TGTGCCTGGAGAGGAGCGGGGTTGAGCTCCTACAATGAGCAGTTCTTC. It specifies CAWRGAGLSSYNEQFF.

This clonotype was seen repeatedly, ten times or more. This chain links TRBV5-5 with TRBJ1-5, with no clear D. The CDR3 contains 16 residues. Deletions cut 3 bases from V and 3 bases from J, with 16 bases between. Germline V gene data show CDR1 as SGHKS and CDR2 as YYEKEE (reference sequence). CDR3 residues: CASSSRPDFLNQPQHF. The DNA for the CDR3 is TGTGCCAGCAGCTCACGGCCTGACTTTCTCAATCAGCCCCAGCATTTT.

The table lists this clonotype with a few counts. This chain joins TRBV19 and TRBJ2-2, with D perhaps given as TRBD1 or TRBD2 (5 bases each). CDR1 is LNHDA, CDR2 SQIVND, per germline (reference sequence). Trimming stripped 1 base from V and 5 bases from J, with 20 bases between. This CDR3 spans 18 amino acids. The CDR3 region is CASSIGHLGRNKTGELFF. DNA of the CDR3: TGTGCCAGTAGTATAGGCCACCTGGGACGGAACAAAACCGGGGAGCTGTTTTTT. Full variable domain (rest looked up from reference TRBV19 and TRBJ2-2): DGGITQSPKYLFRKEGQNVTLSCEQNLNHDAMYWYRQDPGQGLRLIYYSQIVNDFQKGDIAEGYSVSREKKESFPLTVTSAQKNPTAFYLCASSIGHLGRNKTGELFFGEGSRLTVL.

The chain links TRBV19 to TRBJ1-5, with D unresolved. V shed 3 bases and J shed 0 bases, with 9 bases lying between them. In germline, CDR1 is LNHDA, CDR2 SQIVND (reference sequence). The CDR3 totals 15 residues. CDR3 in DNA: TGTGCCAGTAGTATTTACAGTTATAGCAATCAGCCCCAGCATTTT. This sequence encodes CASSIYSYSNQPQHF.

The chain has TRBV14 and TRBJ1-1; no reliable D call. This CDR3 is built from 14 residues. V dropped 0 bases and J dropped 4 bases, with 9 bases sitting between them. The germline CDR1 and CDR2 sequences are SGHDN and FVKESK. The CDR3 spells CASSQDVRSTEAFF. Here the CDR3 DNA reads TGTGCCAGCAGCCAAGATGTAAGGAGCACTGAAGCTTTCTTT.

This clonotype was observed at least ten times. One junction end does not reproduce the germline sequence, and a read error may be involved. The chain has TRBV6-5 and TRBJ1-2; D unresolved. This CDR3 region has 12 residues. CDR1 is MNHEY, CDR2 SVGAGI, per germline. The chain's CDR3 is CASSYSSGSWAF. The CDR3 DNA follows: TGTGCCAGCAGTTATTCTTCCGGCAGCTGGGCCTTC.

To note about this clonotype: Since a much larger clone is just one base distant, this may be a read error. The chain recombines TRBV27 with TRBJ2-1; no reliable D call. CDR1 and CDR2 from the germline V gene are MNHEY and SMNVEV (reference sequence). CDR3 length: 14 amino acids. Trimming removed 7 bases at V and 0 bases at J, with 10 bases between. The CDR3 region has the DNA TGTGCCAGCAAGGAGTGGAGCTCCTACAATGAGCAGTTCTTC. It yields the protein CASKEWSSYNEQFF.

This clonotype was detected ten times or more. This CDR3 is CASSFTRINEQFF. CDR3 sequence (DNA): TGTGCCAGCAGCTTCACTAGAATCAATGAGCAGTTCTTC. This chain joins TRBV5-6 and TRBJ2-1, with D possibly being TRBD2 (5 bases). Germline loops: CDR1 SGHDT, CDR2 YYEEEE. The CDR3 runs to 13 residues. Trimming pared 2 bases from V and 6 bases from J, leaving 9 bases between.

In its sample, this clonotype was seen many times. CDR3 sequence reads: CASSPRTGGYSNQPQHF. DNA of the CDR3: TGCGCCAGCAGTCCTCGGACAGGGGGTTATAGCAATCAGCCCCAGCATTTT. The rearrangement links TRBV10-2 to TRBJ1-5, with 10 bases matching TRBD1. Germline CDR1 is WSHSY and CDR2 is SAAADI. V dropped 5 bases and J dropped 0; count of bases not matched to a gene: 7. CDR3 size: 17 residues.